The 29 T cell receptor beta chains below all came from one sample that was sequenced in a study of blood T cell repertoires in COVID-19. The repertoire was sequenced with immunoSEQ multiplex PCR; TCRdb's copy has only in-frame clones and lacks some. The sample contains 250,000 to 350,000 clones, roughly 84% of which appear only once. Sequences were obtained from peripheral blood. The receptors originated from a human donor with COVID-19, enrolled during active disease. The donor label of this sample is uncertain.

The J gene is TRBJ1-5, the V gene TRBV19; D not certain. CDR1 and CDR2 (germline): LNHDA, SQIVND (reference sequence). This CDR3 comprises 14 residues. Trimming shortened V by 3 bases and J by 7 bases, and 13 bases separated the two germline ends. The CDR3 bases are TGTGCCAGTAGTATTCTTGGCAGTACCCAGCCCCAGCATTTT. It translates to CASSILGSTQPQHF.

On this clone itself: Other DNA sequences from this sample encode an identical CDR3 as well. The chain uses TRBV19 and TRBJ1-1; TRBD1 might be the D (6 bases). The germline V gene has CDR1 LNHDA and CDR2 SQIVND (reference sequence). This CDR3 has 14 residues. Trimming pared 4 bases from V and 0 bases from J, leaving 9 bases between. The CDR3 protein is CASSTGQLNTEAFF. As DNA, the CDR3 is TGTGCCAGTAGTACAGGACAGCTGAACACTGAAGCTTTCTTT. Filled out from reference TRBV19 and TRBJ1-1, the complete variable domain reads DGGITQSPKYLFRKEGQNVTLSCEQNLNHDAMYWYRQDPGQGLRLIYYSQIVNDFQKGDIAEGYSVSREKKESFPLTVTSAQKNPTAFYLCASSTGQLNTEAFFGQGTRLTVV.

The rearrangement links TRBV6-6 to TRBJ1-5; 7 bases map to TRBD1. The V gene end was trimmed by 5 bases and the J gene end by 7 bases; junction bases not matched to a gene: 5. Germline lookup yields CDR1 MNHNY and CDR2 SVGAGI (reference sequence). The CDR3 is made up of 13 amino acids. CDR3 region: CASSPGTEQPQHF. The CDR3 DNA sequence: TGTGCCAGCAGTCCCGGGACAGAACAGCCCCAGCATTTT.

The chain couples TRBV28 to TRBJ1-2; D possibly corresponds to TRBD1 (5 bases). The CDR3 length is 15 residues. V dropped 5 bases and J dropped 5 bases, with 18 bases sitting between them. CDR1 and CDR2 (germline): MDHEN, SYDVKM. CDR3 protein: CASSPPGRRGYGYTF. The CDR3 bases are TGTGCCAGCAGTCCCCCCGGGCGCCGGGGGTATGGCTACACCTTC.

The CDR3 here is CASTRATGELFF. Here the CDR3 DNA reads TGTGCCAGTACGAGGGCGACCGGGGAGCTGTTTTTT. The chain has TRBV6-5 and TRBJ2-2; maybe TRBD2 (5 bases). The CDR3 runs to 12 residues. Germline assignment: CDR1 MNHEY and CDR2 SVGAGI. Trimming removed 9 bases at V and 5 bases at J, with 10 bases between.

The chain employs TRBV10-3 and TRBJ1-1, with 9 bases matching TRBD1. The germline V gene has CDR1 ENHRY and CDR2 SYGVKD. V was pared by 6 bases and J by 1 base, with 9 bases of the junction left unmatched. CDR3 length equals 16 residues. CDR3 loop: CAISGTGGAGNTEAFF. The DNA for the CDR3 is TGTGCCATCAGCGGCACAGGGGGCGCGGGGAACACTGAAGCTTTCTTT.

V is TRBV27 and J is TRBJ1-1, with 11 bases fitting TRBD1. CDR3 length: 18 residues. The J segment lost 5 bases and the V segment lost 4 bases, leaving 15 bases of the junction unmatched. Per the germline V gene, CDR1 is MNHEY and CDR2 is SMNVEV (reference sequence). Written as DNA, the CDR3 is TGTGCCAGCAGTTCTCTCCTAGGACAGGGGGCGCGGTGGACTGAAGCTTTCTTT. Its protein product is CASSSLLGQGARWTEAFF.

The gene calls are TRBV28 and TRBJ1-4; D possibly corresponds to TRBD1 (5 bases). CDR3 length equals 11 residues. Trimming stripped 3 bases from V and 11 bases from J, with 7 bases between. Germline V gene lookup returns CDR1 MDHEN and CDR2 SYDVKM. The CDR3 loop reads CASSFGTKLFF. The DNA for the CDR3 is TGTGCCAGCAGTTTCGGGACTAAACTGTTTTTT.

V gene TRBV27 combines with J gene TRBJ1-4, with 10 nucleotides matching TRBD1. V dropped 5 bases and J dropped 7; count of bases not matched to a gene: 10. The germline V gene encodes CDR1 MNHEY and CDR2 SMNVEV (reference sequence). The CDR3 loop spans 16 amino acids. CDR3 nucleotide sequence: TGTGCCAGCAGTCCGTGGACAGGGGGGATCGGTGAAAAACTGTTTTTT. Amino acid sequence: CASSPWTGGIGEKLFF.

The J gene is TRBJ1-5, the V gene TRBV5-1, with D perhaps matching TRBD1 (6 bases). The V end lost 7 bases, the J end lost 7 bases, and 21 bases lay between the germline ends. Germline lookup yields CDR1 SGHRS and CDR2 YFSETQ. The CDR3 loop spans 15 amino acids. CDR3: CASAPGGGGRQPQHF. The CDR3 nucleotides are TGCGCCAGCGCCCCCGGGGGGGGCGGGAGGCAGCCCCAGCATTTT.

V usage is TRBV27 and J usage is TRBJ1-6, with TRBD1 as a possible D gene (5 bases). The V end lost 3 bases, the J end lost 11 bases, and 20 bases lay between the germline ends. CDR3 length: 16 residues. Germline loops: CDR1 MNHEY, CDR2 SMNVEV (reference sequence). CDR3 sequence reads: CASSLGFQGKDPPLHF. Here the CDR3 DNA reads TGTGCCAGCAGTTTGGGGTTTCAGGGAAAAGACCCACCCCTCCACTTT.

This clone is a singleton in its sample. The V call is TRBV6-5, the J call TRBJ2-7, with TRBD1 matching over 9 bases. The trim removed 8 bases at V and 2 bases at J, leaving 1 base unmatched. Germline values: CDR1 MNHEY, CDR2 SVGAGI. CDR3 length equals 12 residues. The CDR3 DNA sequence: TGTGCCAGCCGGGACAGGGCCTACGAGCAGTACTTC. It encodes CASRDRAYEQYF.

The V and J genes are TRBV7-9 and TRBJ1-5; 7 nucleotides match TRBD1. Germline CDR1 SEHNR, CDR2 FQNEAQ (reference sequence). The CDR3 loop spans 17 amino acids. Unmatched junction bases numbered 11, after V lost 6 bases and J lost 0 bases. CDR3 nucleotide sequence: TGTGCCAGCAGTACCGACAGGGAGCTTCATAGCAATCAGCCCCAGCATTTT. As protein: CASSTDRELHSNQPQHF.

The genes are TRBV6-2 or TRBV6-3 and TRBJ2-1; D remains ambiguous. V dropped 6 bases and J dropped 0 bases, with 12 bases sitting between them. Germline V gives CDR1 MNHEY, CDR2 SVGEGT. The CDR3 extends over 15 amino acids. The CDR3 DNA is TGTGCCAGCAGCGCTACCAGAGGCTCCTACAATGAGCAGTTCTTC. Amino acids: CASSATRGSYNEQFF.

In this sample, this clone turned up once. The chain links TRBV10-3 to TRBJ2-5; D is perhaps TRBD2 (5 bases). Germline lookup yields CDR1 ENHRY and CDR2 SYGVKD. V lost 4 bases to trimming and J lost 3 bases, with 9 bases between them. The CDR3 spans 13 residues. This chain's CDR3 is CAISGGREETQYF. In nucleotides, the CDR3 is TGTGCCATCAGTGGAGGGCGAGAAGAGACCCAGTACTTC.

This clone has more than one count but fewer than ten. The same CDR3 also results from other DNA sequences found in this sample. The rearrangement links TRBV10-2 to TRBJ1-1; D remains unclear. Trimming took 2 bases from V and 2 from J, leaving 6 bases between them. The CDR3 spans 13 residues. In germline, CDR1 is WSHSY, CDR2 SAAADI. CDR3 DNA: TGCGCCAGCAGTGAGAACAGCAACACTGAAGCTTTCTTT. Its translation is CASSENSNTEAFF.

This clone was detected a few times. The genes are TRBV11-2 and TRBJ1-2, with a weak D call TRBD1 (6 bases). The CDR3 has 12 amino acids. Trimming took off 5 bases at V and 5 bases at J, with 9 bases between the two ends. Germline V gives CDR1 SGHAT, CDR2 FQNNGV. In nucleotides, the CDR3 is TGTGCCAGCAGCCGACAGGTATATGGCTACACCTTC. Protein: CASSRQVYGYTF.

J is TRBJ1-1 and V is TRBV2; D gene uncertain. From germline, CDR1 is SNHLY and CDR2 FYNNEI. The length of the CDR3 is 15 residues. V lost 6 bases to trimming and J lost 6 bases, with 20 bases between them. For the CDR3, the DNA is TGTGCCAGCAGCGAGCGGTCAGCCTATGCCGCTGAAGCTTTCTTT. It yields the protein CASSERSAYAAEAFF.

This rearrangement joins TRBV29-1 to TRBJ1-1; 10 bases line up with TRBD1. Germline V gives CDR1 SQVTM, CDR2 ANQGSEA. The trim removed 5 bases at V and 4 bases at J, leaving 7 bases unmatched. CDR3 size: 14 residues. The CDR3 reads CSVRPGDRGTEAFF. CDR3 nucleotides: TGCAGCGTTAGGCCGGGGGACAGGGGCACTGAAGCTTTCTTT.

This clone was found once. The V gene is TRBV6-6, the J gene TRBJ1-6; 8 bases fit TRBD1. The V and J ends lost 5 bases and 3 bases, in that order; junction bases with no gene match: 6. Germline CDR1 MNHNY, CDR2 SVGAGI (reference sequence). This CDR3 has 16 amino acids. CDR3 in amino acids: CASSRQGQNYNSPLHF. The CDR3 coding sequence is TGTGCCAGCAGTCGACAGGGGCAAAACTATAATTCACCCCTCCACTTT.

This chain connects TRBV3-1 (or the pseudogene TRBV3-2) to TRBJ1-2, with 8 bases that match TRBD1. The CDR3 spans 13 residues. The germline CDR1 and CDR2 sequences are LGHDT and YNNKEL (reference sequence). With 1 base clipped from V and 8 bases from J, the junction kept 3 bases outside the gene matches. DNA of the CDR3: TGTGCCAGCAGCCAAGTCGGGGACAGGGGCTACACCTTC. Its translation is CASSQVGDRGYTF.

Only one count was recorded for this clone. V and J are TRBV7-5 and TRBJ1-5; the table's D call, TRBD1, was not checked against the DNA. TRBV7-5 is described as a pseudogene. This CDR3 contains 16 residues. CDR3 residues: CARSCPGGLRNQPQHF. The DNA for the CDR3 is TGTGCCAGAAGTTGCCCAGGGGGCCTTCGCAATCAGCCCCAGCATTTT.

The V and J genes are TRBV6-5 and TRBJ1-1; tentatively, D is TRBD1 (6 bases). The CDR3 runs to 15 residues. Germline lookup yields CDR1 MNHEY and CDR2 SVGAGI. Between the trimmed V and J ends, which lost 6 bases and 4 bases, there was a span of 18 bases. CDR3 nucleotides: TGTGCCAGCAGGGTACCCGGACAGTTGGGCACTGAAGCTTTCTTT. This gives the protein CASRVPGQLGTEAFF.

V gene TRBV9 combines with J gene TRBJ2-1, with 9 bases identical to TRBD1. CDR1 is SGDLS and CDR2 is YYNGEE in the germline V gene. The CDR3 sequence is 15 residues long. V trimming: 4 bases; J trimming: 4 bases; junction bases outside the gene matches: 6. The CDR3 DNA reads TGTGCCAGCAGCTTGGGACAGGGAATGTACAATGAGCAGTTCTTC. Translated: CASSLGQGMYNEQFF.

The chain combines TRBV7-2 with TRBJ2-3, with 9 nucleotides matching TRBD2. Per the germline V gene, CDR1 is SGHTA and CDR2 is FQGNSA. V dropped 5 bases and J dropped 4; count of bases not matched to a gene: 10. The CDR3 is made up of 16 amino acids. The CDR3 reads CASSLIAGDPADTQYF. The CDR3 DNA follows: TGTGCCAGCAGCCTTATAGCGGGAGACCCCGCAGATACGCAGTATTTT.

The genes are TRBV19 and TRBJ2-5, with 12 bases aligning to TRBD1. CDR1 and CDR2 from the germline V gene are LNHDA and SQIVND (reference sequence). V was pared by 5 bases and J by 5 bases, with 9 bases of the junction left unmatched. This CDR3 has 16 residues. The CDR3 region is CASSSSGTGGGETQYF. CDR3 bases: TGTGCCAGTAGTTCCTCCGGGACAGGGGGCGGGGAGACCCAGTACTTC.

The gene calls are TRBV27 and TRBJ1-2; 9 nucleotides line up with TRBD1. Unmatched junction bases numbered 7, after V lost 3 bases and J lost 8 bases. The germline CDR1 and CDR2 sequences are MNHEY and SMNVEV (reference sequence). The CDR3 length is 14 residues. The CDR3, as DNA: TGTGCCAGCAGTTTCGTGTCGGGACAGGGAGGCTACACCTTC. Protein: CASSFVSGQGGYTF.

V is TRBV11-3 and J is TRBJ2-1; 7 bases fit TRBD2. The V segment lost 0 bases and the J segment 5 bases; nucleotides outside the gene matches: 4. The CDR3 runs to 15 residues. CDR1 SGHNT and CDR2 YENEEA come from the germline V gene. The CDR3 spells CASSLDGLDHNEQFF. The DNA for the CDR3 is TGTGCCAGCAGCTTAGACGGACTAGACCACAATGAGCAGTTCTTC. Filled out from reference TRBV11-3 and TRBJ2-1, the complete variable domain reads EAGVVQSPRYKIIEKKQPVAFWCNPISGHNTLYWYLQNLGQGPELLIRYENEEAVDDSQLPKDRFSAERLKGVDSTLKIQPAELGDSAVYLCASSLDGLDHNEQFFGPGTRLTVL.

The rearrangement uses TRBV3-1 (or the pseudogene TRBV3-2) and TRBJ2-2, with 8 bases aligning to TRBD1. The CDR3 loop spans 15 amino acids. After removal of 1 base from V and 5 bases from J, the junction contained 3 bases not matched to a gene. Per germline, CDR1 LGHDT and CDR2 YNNKEL (reference sequence). The CDR3 DNA sequence: TGTGCCAGCAGCCAAGGGACAGGGCGAACCGGGGAGCTGTTTTTT. Residues: CASSQGTGRTGELFF.